This entry describes one T cell receptor (beta chain). Its antigen remains unidentified. The data were taken from a study of cytomegalovirus exposure and HLA in healthy donors. General study findings and limits: Later genetic work tied a missense DCLRE1C variant to beta-chain V and J trimming. Across donors, presence/absence analyses took sequencing depth to be roughly uniform.

Healthy bone marrow donors supplied every sample. Use of 60 Vbeta and 13 Jbeta primers characterized the PCR. The protocol was immunoSEQ multiplex PCR, while the TCRdb copy is restricted to in-frame clones and leaves out a portion. Seen here are some 130,000 clones, about 80% observed once, and the top ten hold approximately 4.8%. The receptor comes from a man younger than 45 in good health. The sample was PBMCs.

CDR3 protein: CASSLTSGADTQYF. The DNA for the CDR3 is TGTGCCAGCAGCTTAACCAGCGGGGCGGATACGCAGTATTTT. V and J are TRBV11-2 and TRBJ2-3; 7 bases agree with TRBD2. This CDR3 has 14 amino acids. CDR1 is SGHAT, CDR2 FQNNGV, per germline. The V segment lost 2 bases and the J segment 6 bases; nucleotides outside the gene matches: 5.